The rows below give T cell receptor beta chains drawn from one sample of a study of CD8 T cells in ankylosing spondylitis. Via MiXCR, TCRdb re-called the 5' RACE reads, giving one row per CDR3 protein. The sample carries 250,000 or so distinct CDR3 sequences, about 20% recorded once. Source material: blood, either unsorted or a sorted T cell fraction (not recorded which). These receptors were collected from a male donor with ankylosing spondylitis or in good health (not recorded which). CDR3s leave out the opening cysteine and the closing phenylalanine or tryptophan. A D gene is named only where the DNA matches it firmly.

V: TRBV29-1
D: TRBD2
CDR3: SVDDTSGSNEQY

V: TRBV15
D: .
CDR3: ATSDGRNTEAF

V: TRBV6-2/TRBV6-3
D: TRBD1
CDR3: ASSYFPPTGVEETQY

V: TRBV29-1
D: TRBD1
CDR3: SADRDREETQY

V: TRBV20-1
D: .
CDR3: SARVVDPDSYNEQF

V: TRBV29-1
D: .
CDR3: STDTDTQY

V: TRBV4-3
D: TRBD1
CDR3: ASSQARGGNTEAF

V: TRBV7-6
D: TRBD2
CDR3: ASSLAGYTDTQY

V: TRBV12-3/TRBV12-4
D: .
CDR3: ASSFNEIGAF

V: TRBV3-1
D: .
CDR3: ASSQESTGELF

V: TRBV7-2
D: .
CDR3: ASSSSQGISYEQY

V: TRBV21-1
D: .
CDR3: ASSKVRDAGGTEAF

V: TRBV13
D: TRBD1
CDR3: ASSTSTGLLFYSNQPQH

V: TRBV12-3/TRBV12-4
D: TRBD2
CDR3: ASTTLPPSGAPYEQY

V: TRBV5-5
D: TRBD1
CDR3: ASSALQGIAEAF

V: TRBV5-5
D: .
CDR3: ASSSRDGNYEQY

V: TRBV10-2
D: .
CDR3: ASSELDIQETQY

V: TRBV4-1
D: .
CDR3: ASSHTEAVTYEQY

V: TRBV29-1
D: .
CDR3: SARLDVPTDTQY

V: TRBV29-1
D: .
CDR3: SVGWGAEAF

V: TRBV24-1
D: TRBD1
CDR3: ATSVGQGGVDEQY

V: TRBV21-1
D: .
CDR3: ASSKGDRGTPGDTQY

V: TRBV6-1
D: TRBD2
CDR3: ASSDLGTSGYEQY

V: TRBV20-1
D: .
CDR3: SARDPRSSYNEQF

V: TRBV5-1
D: .
CDR3: ASSLGRYYGYT

V: TRBV7-3
D: TRBD1
CDR3: ASSFRDRESTEAF

V: TRBV6-5
D: .
CDR3: ASSYSSGGRPNIQY

V: TRBV5-1
D: TRBD1
CDR3: ASSLNLPGGTEAF

V: TRBV27
D: .
CDR3: ASSPLQGLARSSYNEQF

V: TRBV20-1
D: TRBD2
CDR3: SARSGLGETQY

V: TRBV29-1
D: .
CDR3: SVRDPDSYNEQF

V: TRBV4-3
D: TRBD2
CDR3: ASSQAGLAGAETQY

V: TRBV6-1
D: TRBD1
CDR3: ASSPGGLNNEKLF

V: TRBV20-1
D: .
CDR3: SAPGGRREGRLDTQY

V: TRBV5-1
D: .
CDR3: ASRRGSEQY

V: TRBV6-1
D: TRBD2
CDR3: ASSTIAGDEQF

V: TRBV29-1
D: TRBD1
CDR3: SVGEGAGQPQH

V: TRBV12-3/TRBV12-4
D: TRBD2
CDR3: ASRGGGLHNEQF

V: TRBV7-9
D: .
CDR3: ASSPSVGTLNEKLF

V: TRBV5-1
D: .
CDR3: ASSNGTWGEQY

V: TRBV4-3
D: TRBD2
CDR3: ASSQDGTSGVYEQY

V: TRBV29-1
D: TRBD1
CDR3: SVGPRQGHTEAF

V: TRBV7-6
D: .
CDR3: ASSPEDRNYEQY

V: TRBV2
D: TRBD2
CDR3: ASSRAGGPLNEQF

V: TRBV4-1
D: .
CDR3: ASSQEWRVNEQF

V: TRBV20-1
D: TRBD2
CDR3: SARRTSGLTDTQY

V: TRBV4-3
D: .
CDR3: ASSQDRTGITGELF

V: TRBV2
D: .
CDR3: ASSDPTQGTDTQY

V: TRBV10-3
D: .
CDR3: AISEGSRGSPEQY

V: TRBV4-2
D: .
CDR3: ASSQALVGDLLYEQY

V: TRBV7-9
D: .
CDR3: ASSSDREAHQPQH

V: TRBV7-9
D: TRBD2
CDR3: ASSPSFAGGGEWF

V: TRBV12-3/TRBV12-4
D: .
CDR3: ASTPDRVTDTQY

V: TRBV5-1
D: .
CDR3: ASSSEVLAYEQY

V: TRBV7-9
D: TRBD2
CDR3: ASSPKDPSGIYEQY

V: TRBV6-2/TRBV6-3
D: .
CDR3: ASSYSRERGFTEAF

V: TRBV27
D: TRBD2
CDR3: ASSPIVLAGASSGANVLT